A single sample is the source of the 18 T cell receptor beta chains below, sequenced in a study of T cell responses to AZD1222 COVID-19 vaccine. Sequenced by immunoSEQ multiplex PCR; TCRdb stores in-frame clones only, minus some. Found here are about 140,000 clones, 85% to 90% of them singletons; the top ten hold about 1.5%. The sequencing here drew on peripheral blood, taken on day 0 of AZD1222 vaccination. Receptors originate from an adult in good health.

The rearrangement joins TRBV5-1 to TRBJ1-6, with 8 bases that match TRBD1. The CDR3 runs to 18 residues. Per the germline V gene, CDR1 is SGHRS and CDR2 is YFSETQ. J gave up 7 bases and V 2 bases, and 14 bases lay outside the gene matches. The DNA for the CDR3 is TGCGCCAGCAGCTTCGTTCCCGTTGGACAGGGCCAGAATTCACCCCTCCACTTT. Its protein is CASSFVPVGQGQNSPLHF. Complete variable domain (other parts from reference TRBV5-1 and TRBJ1-6): KAGVTQTPRYLIKTRGQQVTLSCSPISGHRSVSWYQQTPGQGLQFLFEYFSETQRNKGNFPGRFSGRQFSNSRSEMNVSTLELGDSALYLCASSFVPVGQGQNSPLHFGNGTRLTVT.

V gene TRBV7-8 combines with J gene TRBJ2-7, with 8 nucleotides matching TRBD1. The CDR3 has 14 amino acids. Germline V lookup: CDR1 SGHVS, CDR2 FQNEAQ. V trimming: 5 bases; J trimming: 5 bases; junction bases outside the gene matches: 8. CDR3 protein: CASSTGQVGNEQYF. The CDR3 DNA follows: TGTGCCAGCAGCACGGGACAGGTCGGCAACGAGCAGTACTTC.

The V gene is TRBV27, the J gene TRBJ2-7; D perhaps matches TRBD2 (7 bases). Germline CDR1 and CDR2: MNHEY and SMNVEV (reference sequence). The CDR3 contains 16 residues. V lost 2 bases, J lost 0 bases, and 14 bases lay in between. CDR3 amino acids: CASSLESRGASYEQYF. In nucleotides, the CDR3 is TGTGCCAGCAGTTTAGAGTCCCGGGGGGCCTCCTACGAGCAGTACTTC.

The chain links TRBV6-5 to TRBJ2-1; TRBD2 matches 7 bases. From germline, CDR1 is MNHEY and CDR2 SVGAGI. J gave up 7 bases and V 11 bases, and 14 bases lay outside the gene matches. The CDR3 covers 14 residues. The CDR3 nucleotides are TGTGCCGGCTCGGAGCGGGGTCGTGAGAATGAGCAGTTCTTC. Its translation is CAGSERGRENEQFF.

The J gene is TRBJ2-1, the V gene TRBV19; 12 positions match TRBD2. Germline-derived CDR1 and CDR2 are LNHDA and SQIVND (reference sequence). This CDR3 comprises 19 residues. With 5 bases clipped from V and 0 bases from J, the junction kept 11 bases outside the gene matches. This CDR3 reads CASSPLGLAGGSSYNEQFF. For the CDR3, the DNA is TGTGCCAGTAGTCCCCTAGGGCTAGCGGGAGGGAGCTCCTACAATGAGCAGTTCTTC.

The V gene is TRBV18, the J gene TRBJ1-2, with TRBD1 as a possible D gene (5 bases). Germline assignment: CDR1 KGHSH and CDR2 LQKENI. Trimming took off 3 bases at V and 4 bases at J, with 15 bases between the two ends. The CDR3 covers 15 residues. As DNA, the CDR3 is TGTGCCAGCTCACCGAGTCTAGAGGGGAGCTATGGCTACACCTTC. It translates to CASSPSLEGSYGYTF.

This chain joins TRBV6-5 and TRBJ2-2, with 10 bases identical to TRBD2. This CDR3 spans 14 amino acids. Per the germline V gene, CDR1 is MNHEY and CDR2 is SVGAGI. The V gene end was trimmed by 6 bases and the J gene end by 6 bases; junction bases not matched to a gene: 4. The CDR3 protein is CASRLAGEAGELFF. The CDR3 DNA is TGTGCCAGCAGGCTAGCGGGAGAGGCCGGGGAGCTGTTTTTT.

The chain uses TRBV14 and TRBJ2-7; no firm D call. The CDR3 sequence is 13 residues long. Trimming cost V 5 bases and J 4 bases, with 12 bases left between them. Per the germline V gene, CDR1 is SGHDN and CDR2 is FVKESK. CDR3: CASSSLTHYEQYF. For the CDR3, the DNA is TGTGCCAGCAGCTCGTTAACACATTACGAGCAGTACTTC. The full variable domain, rest sourced from reference TRBV14 and TRBJ2-7, is EAGVTQFPSHSVIEKGQTVTLRCDPISGHDNLYWYRRVMGKEIKFLLHFVKESKQDESGMPNNRFLAERTGGTYSTLKVQPAELEDSGVYFCASSSLTHYEQYFGPGTRLTVT.

The V and J genes are TRBV6-5 and TRBJ2-1, with D possibly matching TRBD2 (6 bases). The CDR3 is 14 amino acids. In germline, CDR1 is MNHEY, CDR2 SVGAGI. V was clipped by 5 bases and J by 3 bases, with 11 bases between them. CDR3 sequence (DNA): TGTGCCAGCAGTATGCGGGGCTACTACAATGAGCAGTTCTTC. Translated: CASSMRGYYNEQFF.

This clone has more than one count but fewer than ten. This chain links TRBV19 with TRBJ2-5, with TRBD2 as a possible D gene (6 bases). The length of the CDR3 is 13 residues. Germline V CDR1 and CDR2: LNHDA, SQIVND (reference sequence). V gave up 3 bases and J gave up 5 bases, with 10 bases separating them. The CDR3 nucleotides are TGTGCCAGTAGTATTTGGGGGGACGAGACCCAGTACTTC. This codes for CASSIWGDETQYF.

The V call is TRBV10-3, the J call TRBJ1-2; 10 positions match TRBD1. V lost 5 bases and J lost 6; bases outside the gene matches: 6. The CDR3 extends over 14 amino acids. From germline, CDR1 is ENHRY and CDR2 SYGVKD. CDR3 protein: CAISPRTGGDGYTF. The CDR3 DNA reads as TGTGCCATCAGTCCCCGGACAGGGGGAGATGGCTACACCTTC.

The rearrangement joins TRBV19 to TRBJ1-6, with TRBD1 matching over 7 bases. The germline CDR1 and CDR2 sequences are LNHDA and SQIVND (reference sequence). The CDR3 length is 15 residues. Unmatched junction bases numbered 9, after V lost 8 bases and J lost 5 bases. The CDR3 bases are TGTGCCAGTGCCTTTTGGGACAGCGATAATTCACCCCTCCACTTT. Translation: CASAFWDSDNSPLHF.

V is TRBV6-4 and J is TRBJ2-3; 12 bases are shared with TRBD2. CDR3 length: 15 residues. V dropped 6 bases and J dropped 3; count of bases not matched to a gene: 4. CDR1 MRHNA and CDR2 SNTAGT come from the germline V gene. DNA for the CDR3: TGTGCCAGCAGCCCTAGCGGGGGGGCTACAGATACGCAGTATTTT. Its protein product is CASSPSGGATDTQYF.

The chain employs TRBV15 and TRBJ1-2, with 9 bases aligning to TRBD1. V lost 0 bases, J lost 4 bases, and 9 bases stayed unmatched. The germline V gene has CDR1 LNHNV and CDR2 YYDKDF (reference sequence). CDR3 size: 17 residues. The CDR3 sequence is CATSRDKGTGFAYGYTF. The CDR3 bases are TGTGCCACCAGCAGAGATAAGGGGACAGGGTTTGCCTATGGCTACACCTTC.

V is TRBV7-2 and J is TRBJ2-3; D might be TRBD1 (5 bases). The CDR3 is 14 amino acids. Deletions cut 5 bases from V and 2 bases from J, with 11 bases between. Per germline, CDR1 SGHTA and CDR2 FQGNSA. This chain's CDR3 is CASSKGQFTDTQYF. The CDR3 DNA reads as TGTGCCAGCAGCAAGGGGCAGTTCACAGATACGCAGTATTTT. Looking up the rest from reference TRBV7-2 and TRBJ2-3 gives the full variable domain: GAGVSQSPSNKVTEKGKDVELRCDPISGHTALYWYRQSLGQGLEFLIYFQGNSAPDKSGLPSDRFSAERTGGSVSTLTIQRTQQEDSAVYLCASSKGQFTDTQYFGPGTRLTVL.

This sequence joins TRBV29-1 and TRBJ2-7; 8 positions match TRBD2. The CDR3 is 13 residues long. Trimming removed 7 bases from V and 6 bases from J; junction bases left unmatched: 11. The germline gives CDR1 SQVTM, CDR2 ANQGSEA. CDR3 sequence reads: CSAEAGVEREQYF. The DNA for the CDR3 is TGCAGCGCGGAAGCGGGAGTGGAACGCGAGCAGTACTTC.

Points on this clone: The sample contains more than one DNA sequence encoding this CDR3. The J gene is TRBJ1-6, the V gene TRBV25-1; TRBD1 aligns across 7 bases. The V segment lost 4 bases and the J segment 10 bases; nucleotides outside the gene matches: 4. CDR3 length: 13 amino acids. The germline V gene encodes CDR1 MGHDK and CDR2 SYGVNS. The CDR3: CASSGTGDSPLHF. The CDR3, as DNA: TGTGCCAGCAGTGGAACAGGGGACTCACCCCTCCACTTT.

This chain connects TRBV12-3 or TRBV12-4 to TRBJ1-2, with 7 positions matching TRBD1. Trimming cost V 5 bases and J 8 bases; bases outside gene matches: 8. The CDR3 sequence is 13 residues long. Here the CDR3 DNA reads TGTGCCAGCAGTATAGACAGGGTTGGCGGCTACACCTTC. This codes for CASSIDRVGGYTF.